The rows below give T cell receptor beta chains drawn from one sample of a study of blood T cell repertoires in COVID-19. The data were produced by immunoSEQ multiplex PCR, yet TCRdb's version contains in-frame clones alone and is incomplete. The repertoire holds some 350,000 clones, with around 88% as singletons. Sequencing was done on a sample of peripheral blood. These receptors all stem from a young man with active or convalescent COVID-19. The CDR3 runs from the conserved cysteine through the conserved F or W. The D gene is left open where the match is weak. The size entry is marked missing in some rows and otherwise reads once, few, many or a size class.

>TRBJ2-5|.|TRBV5-4|.
TGTGCCAGCAGCTTGTGGCGGACTTATGGGTCCCAGTACTTC
CASSLWRTYGSQYF
>TRBJ1-4|.|TRBV28|.
TGTGCCAGCAGTTTATTATTGAGGGGAGGTGGGCCTGAAAAACTGTTTTTT
CASSLLLRGGGPEKLFF
>TRBJ1-4|.|TRBV13|.
TGTGCCAGCAGCTTAAGGGGCGGTGAAAAACTGTTTTTT
CASSLRGGEKLFF
>TRBJ2-2|.|TRBV5-1|TRBD2
TGCGCCAGCAGCTTGGAGGCGGGAGGGCTTGCCGGGGAGCTGTTTTTT
CASSLEAGGLAGELFF
>TRBJ1-2|.|TRBV30|TRBD1
TGTGCCTGGAGTGGGACAGGGAGAAACTATGGCTACACCTTC
CAWSGTGRNYGYTF
>TRBJ1-6|.|TRBV5-1|.
TGCGCCAGCAGCTTGGGGCAGGGCGGATCACCCCTCCACTTT
CASSLGQGGSPLHF
>TRBJ2-7|once|TRBV28|TRBD1
TGTGCCAGCAGTTTAGCCTCGACAGGGCCAAACTACGAGCAGTACTTC
CASSLASTGPNYEQYF
>TRBJ2-3|.|TRBV4-2|.
TGTGCCAGCAGCCAAGACGAGGGTGCGGGGGATACGCAGTATTTT
CASSQDEGAGDTQYF
>TRBJ2-7|.|TRBV6-5|TRBD1
TGTGCCAGCAGTTCTTCAGGGGGCATCGACGAGCAGTACTTC
CASSSSGGIDEQYF
>TRBJ2-1|.|TRBV5-4|TRBD2
TGTGCCAGCAGCTTGACTAGCGGGACTCTCATGGAGCAGTTCTTC
CASSLTSGTLMEQFF
>TRBJ1-2|few|TRBV29-1|.
TGCAGCGCTGGACATACCTCAGATGGCTACACCTTC
CSAGHTSDGYTF
>TRBJ2-7|.|TRBV29-1|TRBD2
TGCAGCGTCACCGGGACTAGCTACTACGAGCAGTACTTC
CSVTGTSYYEQYF
>TRBJ2-7|.|TRBV5-4|TRBD1
TGTGCCAGCAGCTCCCCAGGGGGGACAGGCCCCTCCGAGCAGTACTTC
CASSSPGGTGPSEQYF
>TRBJ2-7|.|TRBV5-4|TRBD1
TGTGCCAGCAGCTCGGGGACAGCCGACTACGAGCAGTACTTC
CASSSGTADYEQYF
>TRBJ2-1|.|TRBV20-1|TRBD1
TGCAGTGCTAGGGACAGGGGGCTTTTCTTC
CSARDRGLFF
>TRBJ2-7|.|TRBV29-1|.
TGCAGCTCCGTGCAGGGCTACGAGCAGTACTTC
CSSVQGYEQYF
>TRBJ2-2|.|TRBV6-5|.
TGTGCCAGCAGTTACGGCCTGGCTAGCGGGGAGCTGTTTTTT
CASSYGLASGELFF
>TRBJ1-5|.|TRBV5-4|.
TGTGCCAGCAGCATCTACAGGGAGGGTCAGCCCCAGCATTTT
CASSIYREGQPQHF
>TRBJ1-2|.|TRBV7-2|TRBD1
TGTGCCAGCAGCTCCACCCCCACCAGGGGGCGAGGCTATGGCTACACCTTC
CASSSTPTRGRGYGYTF
>TRBJ1-2|.|TRBV21-1|.
TGTGCCAGCAGCACCCCGGACAGGGGGCTAGTCTATGGCTACACCTTC
CASSTPDRGLVYGYTF
>TRBJ2-7|.|TRBV2|.
TGTGCCAGCAAGATCGGGATCTCCTACGAGCAGTACTTC
CASKIGISYEQYF
>TRBJ2-7|.|TRBV27|TRBD2
TGTGCCAGCAGTTCGGAGGTACTAGCGCGCCAGCAGTACTTC
CASSSEVLARQQYF
>TRBJ1-5|.|TRBV5-8|.
TGTGCCAGCAGCTCGGACAGTACAAATCAGCCCCAGCATTTT
CASSSDSTNQPQHF
>TRBJ2-1|.|TRBV6-2/TRBV6-3|.
TGTGCCAGCAGTCCCCTACTCGAGCAGTTCTTC
CASSPLLEQFF
>TRBJ2-1|.|TRBV11-3|TRBD2
TGTGCCAGCAGCTTAGATCCGGGAGGACGGAAGGAGCAGTTCTTC
CASSLDPGGRKEQFF
>TRBJ2-1|.|TRBV5-1|TRBD2
TGCGCCAGCAGCTTATCATATTGGACTAGCCATAAAGCTCACAATGAGCAGTTCTTC
CASSLSYWTSHKAHNEQFF
>TRBJ2-1|.|TRBV27|TRBD2
TGTGCCAGCAGTTTAATCGCTAGCGGGGTGCCTGAGCAGTTCTTC
CASSLIASGVPEQFF
>TRBJ2-7|.|TRBV20-1|TRBD2
TGCAGTGCTCGTGGGACTAGCCCGAACTCCTACGAGCAGTACTTC
CSARGTSPNSYEQYF
>TRBJ2-3|.|TRBV29-1|TRBD1
TGCAGCGTGGGACTGGGACAGGCTAGCACAGATACGCAGTATTTT
CSVGLGQASTDTQYF
>TRBJ2-3|.|TRBV18|.
TGTGCCAGCTCACCCTACCGGGACACCGGCACAGATACGCAGTATTTT
CASSPYRDTGTDTQYF
>TRBJ2-7|.|TRBV28|.
TGTGCCAGCAGTTTCTCCGGGGTTGGCTCCTACGAGCAGTACTTC
CASSFSGVGSYEQYF
>TRBJ1-2|once|TRBV25-1|.
TGTGCCAGCAGTGAATATCGGCAGGATGGCTACACCTTC
CASSEYRQDGYTF
>TRBJ1-3|.|TRBV11-3|.
TGTGCCAGCAGCCCTATTCAGGGGAAGAACACCATATATTTT
CASSPIQGKNTIYF
>TRBJ1-6|few|TRBV6-5|.
TGTGCCAGCTTGGAGCAGAATAATTCACCCCTCCACTTT
CASLEQNNSPLHF
>TRBJ2-7|.|TRBV2|.
TGTGCCAGCAGCCGGGACAACCTCTACGAGCAGTACTTC
CASSRDNLYEQYF
>TRBJ1-5|.|TRBV6-2/TRBV6-3|.
TGTGCCAGCAGTTACCTACAGGGCAGAAGCAATCAGCCCCAGCATTTT
CASSYLQGRSNQPQHF
>TRBJ1-2|.|TRBV7-3|TRBD1
TGTGCCAGCAGCGTACCGGGACAGGGGTTTGGCTACACCTTC
CASSVPGQGFGYTF
>TRBJ2-7|.|TRBV29-1|.
TGCAGCGTGGGCAGGGGCGACGAGCAGTACTTC
CSVGRGDEQYF
>TRBJ1-1|.|TRBV28|TRBD1
TGTGCCAGCAGTTCGCGGGACAGGGGAAAGGACACTGAAGCTTTCTTT
CASSSRDRGKDTEAFF
>TRBJ2-7|once|TRBV4-2|TRBD2
TGTGCCAGCAGCCAACGGGGGGGCGCCTCCTACGAGCAGTACTTC
CASSQRGGASYEQYF
>TRBJ2-1|.|TRBV3-1/TRBV3-2|.
TGTGCCAGCAGCCAAGATCGAGGCGTAGAGCAGTTCTTC
CASSQDRGVEQFF
>TRBJ1-2|.|TRBV6-5|TRBD1
TGTGCCAGCAGTAAGCTGGACAGGGCCGGCGATGGCTACACCTTC
CASSKLDRAGDGYTF
>TRBJ1-1|.|TRBV6-5|TRBD1
TGTGCCAGCAGGCACCCGGGACAGGGATTGAAAGCTTTCTTT
CASRHPGQGLKAFF
>TRBJ2-1|.|TRBV11-2|TRBD1
TGTGCCAGCAGCTCGCCGACAGGGATCAACAATGAGCAGTTCTTC
CASSSPTGINNEQFF